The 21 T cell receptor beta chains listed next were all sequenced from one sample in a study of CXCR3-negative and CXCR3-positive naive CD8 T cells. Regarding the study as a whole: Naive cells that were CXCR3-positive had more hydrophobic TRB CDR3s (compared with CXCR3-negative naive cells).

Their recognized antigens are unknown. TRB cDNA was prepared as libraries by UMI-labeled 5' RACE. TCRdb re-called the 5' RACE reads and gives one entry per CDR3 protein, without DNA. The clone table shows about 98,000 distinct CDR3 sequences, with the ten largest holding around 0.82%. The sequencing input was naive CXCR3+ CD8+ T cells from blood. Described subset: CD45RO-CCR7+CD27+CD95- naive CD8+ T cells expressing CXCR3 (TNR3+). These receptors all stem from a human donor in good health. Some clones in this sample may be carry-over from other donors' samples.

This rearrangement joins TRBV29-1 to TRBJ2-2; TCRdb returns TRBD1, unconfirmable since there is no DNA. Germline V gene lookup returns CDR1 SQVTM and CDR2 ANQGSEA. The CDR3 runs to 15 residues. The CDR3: CGVEPRDRGTGELFF.

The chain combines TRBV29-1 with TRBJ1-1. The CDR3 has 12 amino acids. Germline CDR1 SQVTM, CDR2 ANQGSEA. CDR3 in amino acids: CSVEDISTEAFF.

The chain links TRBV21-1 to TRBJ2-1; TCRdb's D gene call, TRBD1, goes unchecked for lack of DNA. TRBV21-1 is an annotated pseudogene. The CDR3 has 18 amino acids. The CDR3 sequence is CASSDRKDRPSSYNEQFF.

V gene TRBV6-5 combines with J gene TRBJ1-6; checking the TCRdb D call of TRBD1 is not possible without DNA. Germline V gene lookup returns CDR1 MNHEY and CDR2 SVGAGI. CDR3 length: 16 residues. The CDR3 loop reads CASSYSKTGANSPLHF.

CDR3 region: CASSPSVDNEQFF. This chain links TRBV7-6 with TRBJ2-1; TCRdb calls TRBD1, which cannot be checked without DNA. The CDR3 has 13 residues. Germline V gene lookup returns CDR1 SGHVS and CDR2 FNYEAQ.

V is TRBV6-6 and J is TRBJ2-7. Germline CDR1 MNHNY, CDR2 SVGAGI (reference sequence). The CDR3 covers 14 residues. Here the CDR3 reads CASSYEQTTYEQYF.

The CDR3 reads CSVAGPEPHYTQYF. V and J are TRBV29-1 and TRBJ2-3; the D call of TRBD1 rests on TCRdb alone, since no DNA is present to check it. This CDR3 has 14 amino acids. From germline, CDR1 is SQVTM and CDR2 ANQGSEA.

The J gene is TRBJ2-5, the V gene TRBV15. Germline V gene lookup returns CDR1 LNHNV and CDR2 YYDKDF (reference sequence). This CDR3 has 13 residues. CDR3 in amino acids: CATSRERRGTQYF.

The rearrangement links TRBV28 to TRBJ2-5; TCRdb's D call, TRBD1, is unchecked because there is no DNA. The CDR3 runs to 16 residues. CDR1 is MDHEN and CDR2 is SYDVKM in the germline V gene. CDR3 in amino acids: CASSLSQGSLGETQYF.

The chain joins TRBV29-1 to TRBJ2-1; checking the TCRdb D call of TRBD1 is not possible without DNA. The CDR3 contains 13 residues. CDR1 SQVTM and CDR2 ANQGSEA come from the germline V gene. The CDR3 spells CSVGDGDYNEQFF.

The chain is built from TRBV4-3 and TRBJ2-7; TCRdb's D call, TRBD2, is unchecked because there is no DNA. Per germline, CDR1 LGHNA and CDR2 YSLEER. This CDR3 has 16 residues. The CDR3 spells CASSHTTSGRAWEQYF.

The CDR3 loop is CASSQGPGTGMNQPQHF. The V and J genes are TRBV6-6 and TRBJ1-5; TCRdb selects TRBD1, and the lack of DNA leaves this call unchecked. This CDR3 comprises 17 residues. Germline V gene sequence: CDR1 MNHNY, CDR2 SVGAGI (reference sequence).

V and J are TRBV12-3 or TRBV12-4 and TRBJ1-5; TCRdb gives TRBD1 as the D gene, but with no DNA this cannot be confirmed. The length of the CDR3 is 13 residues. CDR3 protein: CASSFAGEEPQHF.

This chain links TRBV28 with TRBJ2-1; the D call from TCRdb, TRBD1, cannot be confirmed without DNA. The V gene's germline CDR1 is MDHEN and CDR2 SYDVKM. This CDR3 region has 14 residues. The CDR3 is CASSPRASYNEQFF.

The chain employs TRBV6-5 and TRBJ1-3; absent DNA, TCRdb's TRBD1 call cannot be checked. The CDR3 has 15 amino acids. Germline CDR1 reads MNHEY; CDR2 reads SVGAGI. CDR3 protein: CASSYSSGRRNTIYF.

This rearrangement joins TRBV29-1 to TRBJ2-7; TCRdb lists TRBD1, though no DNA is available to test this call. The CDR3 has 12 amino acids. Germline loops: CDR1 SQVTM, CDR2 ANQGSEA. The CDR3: CSGGDRTYEQYF.

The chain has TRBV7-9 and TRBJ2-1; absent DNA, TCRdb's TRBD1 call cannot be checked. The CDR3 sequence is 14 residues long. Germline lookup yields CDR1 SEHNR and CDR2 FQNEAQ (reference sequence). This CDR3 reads CASSSRQGTDEQFF.

The CDR3: CASSTEGNPPQHF. The V and J genes are TRBV5-1 and TRBJ1-5. The CDR3 has 13 residues. Germline V gives CDR1 SGHRS, CDR2 YFSETQ.

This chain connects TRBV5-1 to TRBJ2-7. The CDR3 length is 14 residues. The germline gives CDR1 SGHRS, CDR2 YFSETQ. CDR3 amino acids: CASSLEVRPYEQYF. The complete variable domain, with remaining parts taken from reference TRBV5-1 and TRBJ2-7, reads KAGVTQTPRYLIKTRGQQVTLSCSPISGHRSVSWYQQTPGQGLQFLFEYFSETQRNKGNFPGRFSGRQFSNSRSEMNVSTLELGDSALYLCASSLEVRPYEQYFGPGTRLTVT.

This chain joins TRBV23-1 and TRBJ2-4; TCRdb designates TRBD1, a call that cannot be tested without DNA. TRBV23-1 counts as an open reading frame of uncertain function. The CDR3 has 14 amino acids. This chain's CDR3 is CASSLRDSRDIQYF.

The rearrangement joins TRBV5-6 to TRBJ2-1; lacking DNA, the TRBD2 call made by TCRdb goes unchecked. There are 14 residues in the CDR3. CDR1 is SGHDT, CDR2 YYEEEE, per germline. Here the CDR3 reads CASSPLRRESEQFF.